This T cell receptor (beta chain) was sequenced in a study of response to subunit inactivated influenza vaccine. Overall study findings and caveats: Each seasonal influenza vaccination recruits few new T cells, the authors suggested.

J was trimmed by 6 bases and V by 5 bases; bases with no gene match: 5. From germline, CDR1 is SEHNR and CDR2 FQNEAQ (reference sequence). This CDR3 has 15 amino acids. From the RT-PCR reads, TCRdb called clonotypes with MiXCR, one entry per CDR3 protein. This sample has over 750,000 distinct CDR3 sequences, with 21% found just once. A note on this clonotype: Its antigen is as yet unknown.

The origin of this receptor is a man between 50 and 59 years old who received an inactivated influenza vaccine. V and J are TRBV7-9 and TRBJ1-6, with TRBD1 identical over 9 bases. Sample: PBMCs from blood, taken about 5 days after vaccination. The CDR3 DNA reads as TGTGCCAGCAGCCGTCGGACAGGGGTTAATTCACCCCTCCACTTT. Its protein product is CASSRRTGVNSPLHF.